In this sample, the clone carrying this T cell receptor beta chain turned up a few times. Its antigen is as yet unknown. The source of the sample is a study of long-term antiretroviral therapy in people with HIV. There are 16 residues in the CDR3. J lost 5 bases, V lost 4 bases, and 11 bases had no gene match. Germline CDR1 is SGDLS and CDR2 is YYNGEE. Study conclusions and caveats: Someone took the blood between about 2003 and 2018, maybe while older ART regimens were in use.

They ran version v3.0 of the immunoSEQ assay at survey level. Clones were read by immunoSEQ multiplex PCR, and TCRdb kept only the in-frame ones, dropping some. This repertoire shows about 24,000 clones, around 83% found once; its top ten account for about 5.7%. Source: unsorted PBMCs, taken 0.7 years before starting antiretroviral therapy. The receptor was isolated from a man younger than 40 with HIV. The chain combines TRBV9 with TRBJ2-2, with 7 positions matching TRBD2. CDR3 sequence: CASSPRLAEETGELFF. In nucleotides, the CDR3 is TGTGCCAGCAGCCCCCGACTAGCCGAGGAAACCGGGGAGCTGTTTTTT.